This T cell receptor (beta chain) was profiled in a study of radiation and T cells in renal cell carcinoma. As to this clone: The antigen is unknown.

Study-wide findings and caveats: Pretreatment tumor biopsies were lacking, so baseline clonotypes are unknown. From baseline, blood top tumor clonotypes peaked at 2 weeks post-radiation.

Time point noted: baseline pretreatment blood. Stated treatment: 15 Gy SBRT to primary tumor, nephrectomy 4 weeks later. Assay: immunoSEQ multiplex PCR; the TCRdb copy retains only in-frame clones and omits some. The profile shows about 140,000 clones, over 80% of them singletons. CDR1 SGHRS and CDR2 YFSETQ come from the germline V gene. Trimming removed 0 bases from V and 1 base from J, with 7 bases in between. The CDR3 runs 14 residues. This sequence originates from a woman between 50 and 59 years old with renal cell carcinoma. Sequencing used blood, obtained from a patient whose treatment included radiotherapy and nephrectomy. The gene calls are TRBV5-1 and TRBJ1-1, with D possibly TRBD1 on 6 matching bases. The CDR3 protein is CASSLDRENTEAFF. Written as DNA, the CDR3 is TGCGCCAGCAGCTTGGACAGGGAGAACACTGAAGCTTTCTTT.